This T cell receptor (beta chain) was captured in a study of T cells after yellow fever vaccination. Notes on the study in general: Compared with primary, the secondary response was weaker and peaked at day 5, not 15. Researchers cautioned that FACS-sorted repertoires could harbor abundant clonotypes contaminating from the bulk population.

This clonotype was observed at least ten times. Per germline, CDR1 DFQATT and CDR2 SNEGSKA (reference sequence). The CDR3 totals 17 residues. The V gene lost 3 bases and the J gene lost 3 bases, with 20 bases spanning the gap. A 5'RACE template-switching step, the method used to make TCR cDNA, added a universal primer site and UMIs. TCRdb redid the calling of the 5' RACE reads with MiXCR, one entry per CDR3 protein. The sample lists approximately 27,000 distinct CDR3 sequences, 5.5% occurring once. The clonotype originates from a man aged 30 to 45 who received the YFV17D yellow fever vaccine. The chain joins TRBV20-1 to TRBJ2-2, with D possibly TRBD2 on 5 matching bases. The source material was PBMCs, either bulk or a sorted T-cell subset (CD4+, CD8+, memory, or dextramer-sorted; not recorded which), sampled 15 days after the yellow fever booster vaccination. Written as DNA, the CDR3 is TGCAGTGCTAGTAACGGACGTACTAGTTTTGACACCGGGGAGCTGTTTTTT. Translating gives CSASNGRTSFDTGELFF.